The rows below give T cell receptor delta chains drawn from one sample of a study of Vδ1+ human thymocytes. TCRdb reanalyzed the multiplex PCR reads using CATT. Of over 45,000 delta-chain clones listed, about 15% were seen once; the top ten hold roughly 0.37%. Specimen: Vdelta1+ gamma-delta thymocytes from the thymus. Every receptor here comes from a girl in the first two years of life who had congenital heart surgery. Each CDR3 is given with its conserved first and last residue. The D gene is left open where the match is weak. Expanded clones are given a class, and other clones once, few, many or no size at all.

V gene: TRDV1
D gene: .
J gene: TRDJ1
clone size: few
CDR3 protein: CALGKRVFPLKGPHTDKLIF
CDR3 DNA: TGTGCTCTTGGGAAGCGGGTTTTTCCCCTGAAGGGACCCCACACCGATAAACTCATCTTT

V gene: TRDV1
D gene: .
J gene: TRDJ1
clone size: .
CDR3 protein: CALGEKLLQLTGADKLIF
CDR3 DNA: TGTGCTCTTGGGGAAAAACTCCTACAACTCACTGGGGCCGATAAACTCATCTTT

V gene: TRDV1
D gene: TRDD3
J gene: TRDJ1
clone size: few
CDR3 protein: CALGELFRTGGSCTDKLIF
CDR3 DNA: TGTGCTCTTGGGGAATTGTTTAGAACTGGGGGATCCTGCACCGATAAACTCATCTTT

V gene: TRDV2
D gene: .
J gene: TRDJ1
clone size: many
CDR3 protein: CACDTFLPILPPLDKLIF
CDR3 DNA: TGTGCCTGTGACACTTTTCTACCGATCCTACCCCCCCTGGATAAACTCATCTTT

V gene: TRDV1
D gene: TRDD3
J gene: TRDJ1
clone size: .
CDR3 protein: CALGEGPPYEFWGIPLDDKLIF
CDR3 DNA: TGTGCTCTTGGGGAAGGGCCCCCCTACGAGTTCTGGGGGATCCCTTTAGACGATAAACTCATCTTT

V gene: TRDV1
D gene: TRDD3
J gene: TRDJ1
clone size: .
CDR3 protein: CALGSSEIYWGIRVSDKLIF
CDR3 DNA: TGTGCTCTTGGGTCTTCCGAAATTTACTGGGGGATACGCGTATCCGATAAACTCATCTTT

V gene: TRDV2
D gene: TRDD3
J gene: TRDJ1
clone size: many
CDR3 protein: CACGFLKGDTVWDTDKLIF
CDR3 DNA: TGTGCCTGCGGCTTTCTGAAGGGGGATACCGTATGGGACACCGATAAACTCATCTTT

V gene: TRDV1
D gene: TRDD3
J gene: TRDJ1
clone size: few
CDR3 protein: CALGDHTDPWGIQGRTDKLIF
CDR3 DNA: TGTGCTCTTGGGGATCATACAGACCCTTGGGGGATACAAGGACGTACCGATAAACTCATCTTT

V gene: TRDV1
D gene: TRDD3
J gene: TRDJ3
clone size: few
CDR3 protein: CALEAFRRFVFLGDTEHSWDTRQMFF
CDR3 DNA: TGTGCTCTTGAAGCCTTCCGACGATTCGTCTTTCTGGGGGATACCGAACACTCCTGGGACACCCGACAGATGTTTTTC

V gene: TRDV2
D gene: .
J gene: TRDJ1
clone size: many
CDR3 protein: CACDREGAPRTDKLIF
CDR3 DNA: TGTGCCTGTGACAGAGAGGGGGCCCCAAGGACCGATAAACTCATCTTT

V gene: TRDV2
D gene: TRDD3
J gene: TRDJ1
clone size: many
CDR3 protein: CACDTYWGILSKLIF
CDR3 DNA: TGTGCCTGTGACACGTACTGGGGGATACTCTCTAAACTCATCTTT

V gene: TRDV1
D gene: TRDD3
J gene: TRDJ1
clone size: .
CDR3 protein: CALGPKGDTHKRTTYTDKLIF
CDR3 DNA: TGTGCTCTTGGGCCCAAGGGGGATACTCACAAAAGGACAACTTACACCGATAAACTCATCTTT

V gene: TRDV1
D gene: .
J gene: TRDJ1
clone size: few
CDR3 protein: CALGELEASLGRVLIF
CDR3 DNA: TGTGCTCTTGGGGAACTGGAGGCTTCTTTAGGACGAGTGCTCATCTTT

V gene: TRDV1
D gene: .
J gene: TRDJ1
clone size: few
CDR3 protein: CALGELSRGSETYTDKLIF
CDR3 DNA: TGTGCTCTTGGGGAACTATCGAGGGGATCTGAGACTTACACCGATAAACTCATCTTT

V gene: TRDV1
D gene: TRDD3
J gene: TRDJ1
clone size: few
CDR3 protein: CALGELRGSSYPVLGDTDKLIF
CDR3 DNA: TGTGCTCTTGGGGAACTGAGGGGAAGCTCCTACCCAGTACTGGGGGATACCGATAAACTCATCTTT

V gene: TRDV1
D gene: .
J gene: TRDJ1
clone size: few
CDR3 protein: CALGEKMVPSKYTDKPIF
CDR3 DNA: TGTGCTCTTGGGGAAAAAATGGTCCCGTCGAAATACACCGATAAACCCATCTTT

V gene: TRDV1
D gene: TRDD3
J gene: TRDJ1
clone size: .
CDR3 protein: CALGELIALTYWGFVSDKLIF
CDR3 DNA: TGTGCTCTTGGGGAACTAATCGCTCTCACCTACTGGGGGTTTGTCTCTGATAAACTCATCTTT

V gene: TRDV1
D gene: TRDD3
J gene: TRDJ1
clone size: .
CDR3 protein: CALGDPIYRQIDGGYPYTDKLIF
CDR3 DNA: TGTGCTCTTGGGGACCCGATCTACCGGCAAATCGATGGGGGATACCCGTACACCGATAAACTCATCTTT

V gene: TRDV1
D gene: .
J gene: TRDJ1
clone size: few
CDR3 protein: CALGERGSEGSTYTDKLIF
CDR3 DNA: TGTGCTCTTGGGGAACGAGGTAGTGAGGGATCAACGTACACCGATAAACTCATCTTT

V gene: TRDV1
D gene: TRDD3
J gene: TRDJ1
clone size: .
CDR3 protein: CALGELYFTLGDTGGYTDKLIF
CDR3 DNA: TGTGCTCTTGGGGAACTATATTTTACACTGGGGGATACGGGGGGGTACACCGATAAACTCATCTTT

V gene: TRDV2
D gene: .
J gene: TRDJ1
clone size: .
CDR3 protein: CACEDGTRTYRGYTDKLTF
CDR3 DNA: TGTGCCTGTGAGGACGGTACTAGAACCTACCGGGGGTACACCGATAAACTCACCTTT

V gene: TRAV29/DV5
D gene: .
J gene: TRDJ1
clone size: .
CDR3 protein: CAASSFLRIGSHWGLSDKLIF
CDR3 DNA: TGTGCAGCAAGCTCCTTCCTACGAATAGGGTCGCACTGGGGGCTGTCCGATAAACTCATCTTT

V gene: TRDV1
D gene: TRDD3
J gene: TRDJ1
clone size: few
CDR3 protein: CALGEFLMGGYRADKLIF
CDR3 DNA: TGTGCTCTTGGGGAATTCTTAATGGGGGGATACCGAGCCGATAAACTCATCTTT

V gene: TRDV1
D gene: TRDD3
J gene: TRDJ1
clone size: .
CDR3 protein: CALGEPPPGGYWGIVADKLIF
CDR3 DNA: TGTGCTCTTGGGGAACCCCCGCCGGGGGGATACTGGGGGATAGTCGCCGATAAACTCATCTTT

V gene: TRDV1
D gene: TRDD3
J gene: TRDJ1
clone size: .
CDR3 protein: CALGEPTTVWGILADKLIF
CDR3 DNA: TGTGCTCTTGGGGAACCCACTACGGTATGGGGGATACTTGCCGATAAACTCATCTTT

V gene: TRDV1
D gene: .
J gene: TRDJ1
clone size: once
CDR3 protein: CALGESTAFHGTGVGSGYTDKLIF
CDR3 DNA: TGTGCTCTTGGGGAATCAACGGCCTTCCACGGTACTGGGGTCGGGTCCGGATACACCGATAAACTCATCTTT

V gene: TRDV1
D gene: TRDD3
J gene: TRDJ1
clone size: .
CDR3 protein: CALGEPSYWGIRADKLIF
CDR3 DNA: TGTGCTCTTGGGGAACCTTCCTACTGGGGGATACGGGCCGATAAACTCATCTTT

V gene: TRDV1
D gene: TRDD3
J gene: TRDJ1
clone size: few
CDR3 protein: CALGVRNFDGPSLQSGGKLIF
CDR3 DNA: TGTGCTCTTGGGGTTCGAAACTTTGACGGGCCTTCTTTACAGAGTGGGGGAAAACTCATCTTT

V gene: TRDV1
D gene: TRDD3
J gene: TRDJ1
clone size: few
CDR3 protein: CALGELYLRGSWGTYTDKLIF
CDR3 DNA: TGTGCTCTTGGGGAACTATACCTACGTGGGTCCTGGGGGACCTACACCGATAAACTCATCTTT

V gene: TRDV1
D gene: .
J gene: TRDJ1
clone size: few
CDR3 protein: CALGELRYWFTDKLIF
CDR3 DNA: TGTGCTCTTGGGGAACTAAGGTACTGGTTCACCGATAAACTCATCTTT

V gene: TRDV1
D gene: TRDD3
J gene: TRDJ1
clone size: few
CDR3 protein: CALGAYLGSSVLGESEKKPFTDKLIF
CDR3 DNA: TGTGCTCTTGGGGCCTACCTTGGGTCCTCTGTACTGGGGGAATCTGAGAAGAAGCCGTTCACCGATAAACTCATCTTT

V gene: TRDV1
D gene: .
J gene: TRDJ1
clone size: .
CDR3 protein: CALGSSAFLVLGTPSHTDKLIF
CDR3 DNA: TGTGCTCTTGGGTCGTCCGCATTCCTAGTGCTGGGGACCCCGTCCCACACCGATAAACTCATCTTT

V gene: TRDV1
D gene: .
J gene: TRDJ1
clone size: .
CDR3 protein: CALGELGKARPYRGGNWATDKLIF
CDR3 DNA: TGTGCTCTTGGGGAACTAGGAAAAGCCCGGCCCTATCGCGGGGGTAACTGGGCTACCGATAAACTCATCTTT

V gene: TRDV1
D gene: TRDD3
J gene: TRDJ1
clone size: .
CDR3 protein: CALGNIRQSRLGSYWGNTDKLIF
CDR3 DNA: TGTGCTCTTGGGAATATACGGCAATCTAGGTTAGGTTCCTACTGGGGGAACACCGATAAACTCATCTTT

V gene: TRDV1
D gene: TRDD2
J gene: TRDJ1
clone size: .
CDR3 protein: CALGESVLPKDPTDKLIF
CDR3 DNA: TGTGCTCTTGGGGAATCGGTGCTTCCTAAGGATCCCACCGATAAACTCATCTTT

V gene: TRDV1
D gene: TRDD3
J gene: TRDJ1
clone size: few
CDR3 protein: CALGEIVSPSQVLGGLLNTDKLIF
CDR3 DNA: TGTGCTCTTGGGGAGATCGTCTCGCCTTCCCAGGTACTGGGGGGCCTCCTAAACACCGATAAACTCATCTTT

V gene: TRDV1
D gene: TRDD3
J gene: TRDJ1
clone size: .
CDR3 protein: CALVACRGIRDTDKLIF
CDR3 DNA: TGTGCTCTTGTGGCATGCCGGGGGATACGCGACACCGATAAACTCATCTTT

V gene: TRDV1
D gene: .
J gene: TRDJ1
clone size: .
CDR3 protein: CALGELEVPYVRGGLTDKLIF
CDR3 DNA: TGTGCTCTTGGGGAACTAGAGGTCCCCTACGTGCGGGGTGGCCTCACCGATAAACTCATCTTT

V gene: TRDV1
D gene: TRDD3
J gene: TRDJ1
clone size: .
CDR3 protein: CALGEQYYYTGGYEVSKHTDKLIF
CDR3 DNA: TGTGCTCTTGGGGAACAGTACTACTATACTGGGGGATACGAGGTATCCAAACACACCGATAAACTCATCTTT

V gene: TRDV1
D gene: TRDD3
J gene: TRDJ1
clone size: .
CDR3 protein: CALGELEMGDNAAYDKLIF
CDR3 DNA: TGTGCTCTTGGGGAACTCGAAATGGGGGATAATGCGGCGTACGATAAACTCATCTTT

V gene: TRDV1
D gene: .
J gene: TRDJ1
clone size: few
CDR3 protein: CALGELGVGTVRTSTDKLIF
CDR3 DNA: TGTGCTCTTGGGGAACTGGGGGTCGGGACGGTTCGGACATCCACCGATAAACTCATCTTT

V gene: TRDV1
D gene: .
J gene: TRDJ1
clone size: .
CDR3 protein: CALGRTDCRPGCDKLIF
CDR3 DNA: TGTGCTCTTGGGAGAACCGATTGTAGACCGGGCTGCGATAAACTCATCTTT

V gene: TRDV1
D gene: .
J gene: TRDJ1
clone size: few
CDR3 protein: CALGEPGSLSGSDKLIF
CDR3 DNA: TGTGCTCTTGGGGAGCCAGGTTCCCTTAGCGGCTCCGATAAACTCATCTTT

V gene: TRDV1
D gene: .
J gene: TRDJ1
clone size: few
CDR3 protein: CALGALFLPYTDKLIF
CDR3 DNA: TGTGCTCTTGGGGCTCTCTTCCTTCCGTACACCGATAAACTCATCTTT

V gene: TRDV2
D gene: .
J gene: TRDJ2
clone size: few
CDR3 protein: CACCDRLGILTAQLFF
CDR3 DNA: TGTGCCTGTTGTGACCGGCTGGGGATTTTGACAGCACAACTCTTCTTT

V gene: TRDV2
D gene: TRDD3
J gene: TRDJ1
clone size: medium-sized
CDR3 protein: CACVGWGIYTDKLIF
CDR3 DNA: TGTGCCTGTGTAGGGTGGGGGATCTACACCGATAAACTCATCTTT

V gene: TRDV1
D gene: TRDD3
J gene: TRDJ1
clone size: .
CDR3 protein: CALGVGLARTGGYDKLIF
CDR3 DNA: TGTGCTCTTGGGGTCGGCCTTGCCCGTACTGGGGGATACGATAAACTCATCTTT

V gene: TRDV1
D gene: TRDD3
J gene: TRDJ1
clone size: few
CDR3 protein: CALGAPCTGGSTDKLIF
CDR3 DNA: TGTGCTCTTGGGGCTCCGTGTACTGGGGGATCCACCGATAAACTCATCTTT

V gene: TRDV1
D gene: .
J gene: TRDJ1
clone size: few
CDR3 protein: CALGELGYTDKLIF
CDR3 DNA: TGTGCTCTTGGGGAATTGGGCTACACCGATAAACTCATCTTT